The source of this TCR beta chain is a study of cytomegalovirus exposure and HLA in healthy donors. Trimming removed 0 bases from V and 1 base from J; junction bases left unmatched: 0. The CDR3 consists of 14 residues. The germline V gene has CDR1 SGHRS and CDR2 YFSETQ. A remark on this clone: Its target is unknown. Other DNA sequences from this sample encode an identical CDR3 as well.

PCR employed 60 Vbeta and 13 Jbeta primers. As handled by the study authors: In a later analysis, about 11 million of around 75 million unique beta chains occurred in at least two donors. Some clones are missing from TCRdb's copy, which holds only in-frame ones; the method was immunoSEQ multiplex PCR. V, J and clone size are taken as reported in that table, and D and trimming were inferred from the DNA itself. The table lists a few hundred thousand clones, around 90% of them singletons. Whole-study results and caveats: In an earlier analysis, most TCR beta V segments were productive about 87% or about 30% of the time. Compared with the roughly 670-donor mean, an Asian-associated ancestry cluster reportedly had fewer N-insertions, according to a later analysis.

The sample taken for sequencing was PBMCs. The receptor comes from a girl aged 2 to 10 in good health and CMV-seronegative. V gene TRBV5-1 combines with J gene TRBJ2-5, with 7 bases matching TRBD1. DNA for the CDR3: TGCGCCAGCAGCTTGGCAGGGGGCCAAGAGACCCAGTACTTC. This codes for CASSLAGGQETQYF.